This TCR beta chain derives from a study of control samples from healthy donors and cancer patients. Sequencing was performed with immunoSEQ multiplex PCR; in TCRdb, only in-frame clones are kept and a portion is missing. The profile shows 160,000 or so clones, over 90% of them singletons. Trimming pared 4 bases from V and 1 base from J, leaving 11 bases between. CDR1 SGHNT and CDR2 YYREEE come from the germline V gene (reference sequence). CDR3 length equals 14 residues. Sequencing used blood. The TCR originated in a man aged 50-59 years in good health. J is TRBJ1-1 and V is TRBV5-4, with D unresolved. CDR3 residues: CASSETTGNTEAFF. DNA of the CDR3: TGTGCCAGCAGCGAGACGACGGGGAACACTGAAGCTTTCTTT.